This T cell receptor beta chain was recorded in a study of response to subunit inactivated influenza vaccine. Germline CDR1 and CDR2: DFQATT and SNEGSKA (reference sequence). This CDR3 has 13 residues. V was pared by 3 bases and J by 4 bases, with 9 bases between. A single record per CDR3 protein comes from TCRdb applying MiXCR to the RT-PCR reads. The sample consists of 500,000 or so distinct CDR3 sequences, approximately 10% of them appearing once. This clonotype was observed a few times. The antigen is unknown. Overall study findings and caveats: It was suggested by the authors that few new T cells are recruited by each seasonal influenza vaccination.

The source material was PBMCs from blood, sampled roughly 46 days after vaccination. The rearrangement uses TRBV20-1 and TRBJ2-2, with D unclear. This receptor was taken from a man aged 50-60 years who received an inactivated influenza vaccine. The CDR3, as DNA: TGCAGTGCTAGTTCTTTGCGCACCGGGGAGCTGTTTTTT. Protein product: CSASSLRTGELFF.